The clone carrying this T cell receptor beta chain is termed medium-sized. Its antigen remains unknown. TCRdb reanalysed the reads using MiXCR and keeps one entry per CDR3 protein. Of thousands of distinct CDR3 sequences listed, more than 30% are singletons. This record belongs to a study of type 1 regulatory T cells. Findings of the study overall: Compared with non-type 1 regulatory T cells, type 1 regulatory T cells showed a more restricted TCR repertoire.

Sequenced: cultured type 1 regulatory T (Tr1) cells, either the whole culture or a sorted fraction (not recorded which). The TCR originated in a human donor in good health.

CDR3 protein: CASSSTGPSGSPLHF. The CDR3 DNA sequence: TGTGCCAGCAGTTCCACGGGCCCATCAGGTTCACCCCTCCACTTT. V gene TRBV12-3 or TRBV12-4 combines with J gene TRBJ1-6; the D is unclear. The CDR3 is 15 residues long. Trimming pared 4 bases from V and 9 bases from J, leaving 16 bases between.